What follows are 22 T cell receptor beta chains derived from one specimen sequenced in a study of T-cell memory formation after mild COVID-19. Using its own MiXCR run on the 5' RACE reads, TCRdb lists one record per CDR3 protein. This table has about 400,000 distinct CDR3 sequences, 15% to 20% appearing once. The material sequenced was PBMCs or a T cell subset sorted from them (not recorded which). The receptors stem from a man aged 18 to 30 who had mild COVID-19 (a few samples of this study predate the infection). Cell type and time point are not known.

This clonotype was detected ten times or more. The V and J genes are TRBV7-3 and TRBJ2-2; D possibly uses TRBD1 or TRBD2 (5 bases each). CDR3 length: 15 amino acids. Trimming removed 5 bases from V and 4 bases from J, with 14 bases in between. In germline, CDR1 is SGHTA, CDR2 FQGTGA. CDR3 coding DNA: TGTGCCAGCAGCCCCTTTGGGGGTAGCACCGGGGAGCTGTTTTTT. The encoded protein is CASSPFGGSTGELFF.

This clonotype was recorded a few times. V and J are TRBV7-9 and TRBJ1-3, with D uncertain. Germline values: CDR1 SEHNR, CDR2 FQNEAQ (reference sequence). This CDR3 region has 12 residues. V lost 3 bases and J lost 2, with 2 bases in between. The CDR3 protein is CASSFAGNTIYF. CDR3 DNA: TGTGCCAGCAGCTTTGCTGGAAACACCATATATTTT.

The chain is built from TRBV2 and TRBJ2-7; TRBD1 is a possible D gene (6 bases). Germline V gives CDR1 SNHLY, CDR2 FYNNEI. The CDR3 is 12 residues long. Between the trimmed V and J ends, which lost 8 bases and 1 base, there was a span of 9 bases. The CDR3 DNA is TGTGCCAGCTCAGGGGAGTCCTACGAGCAGTACGTC. The encoded protein is CASSGESYEQYV.

This clonotype was found many times. The CDR3 sequence: CATSDSGLAGGSNNEQFF. CDR3 DNA sequence: TGTGCCACCAGTGATTCGGGACTAGCGGGGGGATCGAACAATGAGCAGTTCTTC. V gene TRBV24-1 combines with J gene TRBJ2-1, with 15 nucleotides matching TRBD2. The germline V gene has CDR1 KGHDR and CDR2 SFDVKD. The CDR3 sequence is 18 residues long. V was pared by 2 bases and J by 5 bases, with 6 bases of the junction left unmatched.

The chain employs TRBV7-6 and TRBJ2-3, with 15 bases identical to TRBD2. This CDR3 has 19 residues. The V gene end was trimmed by 0 bases and the J gene end by 2 bases; junction bases not matched to a gene: 6. The germline CDR1 and CDR2 sequences are SGHVS and FNYEAQ. Here the CDR3 reads CASSLAPGTSGGFTDTQYF. In nucleotides, the CDR3 is TGTGCCAGCAGCTTAGCCCCCGGGACTAGCGGGGGGTTCACAGATACGCAGTATTTT.

The gene calls are TRBV7-2 and TRBJ2-5; D may correspond to TRBD1 or TRBD2 (6 bases each). The CDR3 runs 15 residues. In germline, CDR1 is SGHTA, CDR2 FQGNSA. The V gene lost 5 bases and the J gene lost 5 bases, with 18 bases spanning the gap. CDR3 residues: CASSPPLGGGETQYF. The CDR3 nucleotides are TGTGCCAGCAGCCCACCCTTGGGGGGCGGGGAGACCCAGTACTTC. Drawing the rest from reference TRBV7-2 and TRBJ2-5, the complete variable domain is GAGVSQSPSNKVTEKGKDVELRCDPISGHTALYWYRQSLGQGLEFLIYFQGNSAPDKSGLPSDRFSAERTGGSVSTLTIQRTQQEDSAVYLCASSPPLGGGETQYFGPGTRLLVL.

The chain recombines TRBV7-6 with TRBJ2-6; no firm D call. The CDR3 covers 19 residues. V was shortened by 5 bases and J by 0 bases, with 20 bases between the two germline ends. CDR1 SGHVS and CDR2 FNYEAQ come from the germline V gene. CDR3 sequence: CASSPWPHTVLSGANVLTF. In nucleotides, the CDR3 is TGTGCCAGCAGCCCCTGGCCCCACACCGTACTCTCTGGGGCCAACGTCCTGACTTTC.

This clonotype was recorded a few times. The J gene is TRBJ1-6, the V gene TRBV7-3, with D unresolved. The CDR3 length is 12 residues. Per germline, CDR1 SGHTA and CDR2 FQGTGA. The V gene lost 0 bases and the J gene lost 11 bases, with 5 bases spanning the gap. The chain's CDR3 is CASSLTGTPLHF. The CDR3 DNA follows: TGTGCCAGCAGCTTAACAGGGACACCCCTCCACTTT.

V is TRBV18 and J is TRBJ1-1; D uncertain. The CDR3 extends over 13 amino acids. Germline V lookup: CDR1 KGHSH, CDR2 LQKENI. V lost 3 bases and J 8 bases, leaving 13 bases between the germline ends. CDR3 sequence (DNA): TGTGCCAGCTCACCGCCCGTGCGGAAAGAAGCTTTCTTT. Residues: CASSPPVRKEAFF.

The chain combines TRBV5-4 with TRBJ2-7; TRBD2 matches at 9 bases. The length of the CDR3 is 15 residues. The ends lost 0 bases at V and 3 bases at J; junction bases unmatched: 4. Germline V CDR1 and CDR2: SGHNT, YYREEE (reference sequence). The CDR3 sequence is CASSLGGGANYEQYV. The CDR3 DNA reads TGTGCCAGCAGCTTGGGCGGGGGGGCCAACTACGAGCAGTACGTC.

This clonotype was detected many times. This rearrangement joins TRBV20-1 to TRBJ1-1, with no clear D. This CDR3 region has 14 residues. V was pared by 0 bases and J by 0 bases, with 8 bases between. The germline CDR1 and CDR2 sequences are DFQATT and SNEGSKA (reference sequence). The CDR3 DNA reads as TGCAGTGCTAGAGAGCCCGGTTTGAACACTGAAGCTTTCTTT. Protein: CSAREPGLNTEAFF.

This chain joins TRBV11-2 and TRBJ1-2; D is possibly TRBD1 (5 bases). The CDR3 has 14 amino acids. Germline-derived CDR1 and CDR2 are SGHAT and FQNNGV. The germline V and J ends were trimmed by 2 bases and 5 bases, with 12 bases remaining between them. The CDR3 region has the DNA TGTGCCAGCAGCTTACCCCAGGGAGGGTATGGCTACACCTTC. This encodes CASSLPQGGYGYTF.

This clonotype was seen many times. This chain uses TRBV5-1 with TRBJ1-1; no clear D. V lost 3 bases and J 0 bases, leaving 9 bases between the germline ends. This CDR3 spans 14 amino acids. Germline V lookup: CDR1 SGHRS, CDR2 YFSETQ. CDR3 region: CASSSSGMNTEAFF. The CDR3 region has the DNA TGCGCCAGCAGCTCGTCGGGGATGAACACTGAAGCTTTCTTT.

This clonotype occurred a few times. V is TRBV2 and J is TRBJ2-3, with 10 bases fitting TRBD2. Looked up from germline, CDR1 is SNHLY and CDR2 is FYNNEI. V lost 1 base to trimming and J lost 6 bases; unmatched junction nucleotides: 7. The CDR3 sequence is 16 residues long. CDR3 coding DNA: TGTGCCAGCAGTGAAGGGGGACTAGCGATGTCGGATACGCAGTATTTT. This gives the protein CASSEGGLAMSDTQYF.

This clonotype was seen more than once but under ten times. The chain joins TRBV29-1 to TRBJ2-5; 7 positions match TRBD1. CDR3 size: 15 residues. Germline V lookup: CDR1 SQVTM, CDR2 ANQGSEA. Trimming at V came to 1 base and at J to 4 bases, leaving 9 bases not matched to a gene. The CDR3 region has the DNA TGCAGCGTTGAAGCGCCCCCGAGGGGGCGAGAGACCCAGTACTTC. Protein product: CSVEAPPRGRETQYF. Full variable domain (remainder filled in from reference TRBV29-1 and TRBJ2-5): SAVISQKPSRDICQRGTSLTIQCQVDSQVTMMFWYRQQPGQSLTLIATANQGSEATYESGFVIDKFPISRPNLTFSTLTVSNMSPEDSSIYLCSVEAPPRGRETQYFGPGTRLLVL.

The chain's CDR3 is CASSLSDLGSYEQYV. CDR3 coding DNA: TGTGCCAGCAGCTTATCTGATCTAGGTAGCTACGAGCAGTACGTC. The rearrangement joins TRBV7-2 to TRBJ2-7, with D unclear. The V gene's germline CDR1 is SGHTA and CDR2 FQGNSA. CDR3 length: 15 residues. Trimming removed 2 bases at V and 3 bases at J, with 14 bases between.

V usage is TRBV7-9 and J usage is TRBJ2-2; possible D gene TRBD1, 5 bases. This CDR3 is 14 amino acids long. V was trimmed by 5 bases and J by 2 bases, leaving 9 bases between them. In germline, CDR1 is SEHNR, CDR2 FQNEAQ (reference sequence). The CDR3 DNA is TGTGCCAGCAGCCCAGGGTATAACACCGGGGAGCTGTTTTTT. Amino acids: CASSPGYNTGELFF. Filled out from reference TRBV7-9 and TRBJ2-2, the complete variable domain reads DTGVSQNPRHKITKRGQNVTFRCDPISEHNRLYWYRQTLGQGPEFLTYFQNEAQLEKSRLLSDRFSAERPKGSFSTLEIQRTEQGDSAMYLCASSPGYNTGELFFGEGSRLTVL.

This chain uses TRBV6-6 with TRBJ1-1; perhaps TRBD1 as D (6 bases). Trimming removed 2 bases at V and 7 bases at J, with 8 bases between. Germline V lookup: CDR1 MNHNY, CDR2 SVGAGI (reference sequence). CDR3 size: 12 residues. CDR3 nucleotide sequence: TGTGCCAGCAGTTACAGGGGGGTTGAAGCTTTCTTT. Amino acids: CASSYRGVEAFF.

V and J are TRBV20-1 and TRBJ2-1; the D gene is possibly TRBD2 (7 bases). CDR3 length: 13 amino acids. With 8 bases removed from V and 4 bases from J, the gap between germline ends came to 15 bases. CDR1 and CDR2 from the germline V gene are DFQATT and SNEGSKA (reference sequence). The CDR3 nucleotides read TGCAGTTCAACGGGGGGCCATTACAATGAGCAGTTCTTC. It specifies CSSTGGHYNEQFF.

The rearrangement uses TRBV15 and TRBJ1-1; D gene unclear. The CDR3 covers 12 residues. V was cut by 1 base and J by 7 bases, with 7 bases left in between. Germline V gene lookup returns CDR1 LNHNV and CDR2 YYDKDF (reference sequence). The DNA of the CDR3 is TGTGCCACCAGCAGAGTCCCGGGTGAAGCTTTCTTT. Protein product: CATSRVPGEAFF.

This chain uses TRBV7-6 with TRBJ2-2; 7 positions match TRBD2. The V segment lost 4 bases and the J segment 3 bases; nucleotides outside the gene matches: 14. From germline, CDR1 is SGHVS and CDR2 FNYEAQ. The CDR3 is 18 residues long. This CDR3 is CASSSNLGSRGDTGELFF. CDR3 DNA: TGTGCCAGCAGCTCCAACCTGGGAAGCCGGGGGGACACCGGGGAGCTGTTTTTT. Using reference TRBV7-6 and TRBJ2-2 for the parts outside the CDR3, the full variable domain is GAGVSQSPRYKVTKRGQDVALRCDPISGHVSLYWYRQALGQGPEFLTYFNYEAQQDKSGLPNDRFSAERPEGSISTLTIQRTEQRDSAMYRCASSSNLGSRGDTGELFFGEGSRLTVL.

The chain links TRBV12-3 or TRBV12-4 to TRBJ2-5; no clear D. V dropped 2 bases and J dropped 1 base, with 8 bases sitting between them. The CDR3 sequence is 14 residues long. The DNA for the CDR3 is TGTGCCAGCAGTTTATTTCAGAGCCAAGAGACCCAGTACTTC. Its translation is CASSLFQSQETQYF.